This is a list of T cell receptor beta chains from one sample in a study of OX40 agonist ivuxolimab in advanced cancers. The table came from immunoSEQ multiplex PCR; TCRdb's copy has only in-frame clones and leaves some out. The table lists roughly 40,000 clones, approximately 86% of them singletons. Sequenced material: CD4+ or CD8+ T cells sorted from blood, taken in a trial of the OX40 agonist ivuxolimab. The receptors derive from an adult with an advanced solid tumor such as melanoma, head and neck, liver or kidney cancer. CDR3s include the opening cysteine and the closing phenylalanine or tryptophan. Each record gives: clone size, V gene, J gene, D gene, CDR3 protein, CDR3 DNA. D genes are given only for firm matches. The size entry is marked missing in some rows and otherwise reads once, few, many or a size class.

few	TRBV4-1	TRBJ2-1	.	CASSQSKYNEQFF	TGCGCCAGCAGCCAATCCAAGTACAATGAGCAGTTCTTC
.	TRBV11-1	TRBJ2-7	TRBD1	CASSSRTGGHYEQYF	TGTGCCAGCAGCTCAAGGACAGGGGGTCACTACGAGCAGTACTTC
few	TRBV7-9	TRBJ1-3	.	CASSFGGGGNTIYF	TGTGCCAGCAGCTTTGGAGGTGGGGGAAACACCATATATTTT
.	TRBV7-9	TRBJ1-1	.	CASREVGTEAFF	TGTGCCAGCAGAGAGGTAGGGACTGAAGCTTTCTTT
.	TRBV6-5	TRBJ1-1	.	CASSTTANTEAFF	TGTGCCAGCAGCACGACAGCGAACACTGAAGCTTTCTTT
few	TRBV7-3	TRBJ2-1	.	CASSLNPYNEQFF	TGTGCCAGCAGCTTAAATCCATACAATGAGCAGTTCTTC
medium-sized	TRBV27	TRBJ2-7	TRBD1	CASKPDRGSYEQYF	TGTGCCAGCAAACCCGACAGGGGATCCTACGAGCAGTACTTC
.	TRBV4-1	TRBJ2-1	.	CASSQSVADNEQFF	TGCGCCAGCAGCCAATCAGTAGCGGACAATGAGCAGTTCTTC
.	TRBV9	TRBJ1-2	TRBD1	CASSVAQGVTNYGYTF	TGTGCCAGCAGCGTAGCACAGGGGGTTACTAACTATGGCTACACCTTC
.	TRBV19	TRBJ1-5	TRBD1	CASSMGTASNQPQHF	TGTGCCAGTAGTATGGGGACAGCTAGCAATCAGCCCCAGCATTTT
.	TRBV28	TRBJ1-5	.	CASSFGGAQPQHF	TGTGCCAGCAGTTTCGGGGGGGCTCAGCCCCAGCATTTT
.	TRBV27	TRBJ2-2	TRBD1	CASSPVRGTGGFSRTGELFF	TGTGCCAGCAGTCCAGTCCGCGGGACAGGGGGGTTTTCGCGGACCGGGGAGCTGTTTTTT
.	TRBV6-5	TRBJ2-7	TRBD1	CASSAGTGGYEQYF	TGTGCCAGCAGTGCCGGGACAGGGGGCTACGAGCAGTACTTC
.	TRBV28	TRBJ1-1	TRBD1	CASSFSDRAPGLGAFF	TGTGCCAGCAGTTTCTCCGACAGGGCGCCGGGGTTGGGGGCTTTCTTT
.	TRBV2	TRBJ1-3	.	CASFEISGNTIYF	TGTGCCAGTTTTGAGATCTCTGGAAACACCATATATTTT
.	TRBV9	TRBJ2-6	TRBD1	CASSTNTLQGPGANVLTF	TGTGCCAGCAGCACGAATACATTACAGGGGCCTGGGGCCAACGTCCTGACTTTC
.	TRBV29-1	TRBJ2-5	.	CSVVEGNQETQYF	TGCAGCGTTGTTGAGGGAAATCAAGAGACCCAGTACTTC
.	TRBV20-1	TRBJ2-1	.	CSASESNEQFF	TGCAGTGCTAGTGAATCGAATGAGCAGTTCTTC
.	TRBV7-6	TRBJ2-5	.	CASSFTSRQGYYF	TGTGCCAGCAGCTTTACAAGCAGGCAGGGCTATTACTTC
.	TRBV11-2	TRBJ2-1	.	CASSLGLGLDEQFF	TGTGCCAGCAGCTTAGGTCTCGGGCTAGACGAGCAGTTCTTC
.	TRBV2	TRBJ2-5	TRBD1	CASSPGTEETQYF	TGTGCCAGCAGCCCAGGGACAGAAGAGACCCAGTACTTC
.	TRBV10-1	TRBJ1-2	TRBD1	CARPRRGQGYGYTF	TGCGCCAGACCGCGGAGGGGACAGGGCTATGGCTACACCTTC
.	TRBV6-5	TRBJ1-4	.	CASSFSAGGEKLFF	TGTGCCAGCAGTTTCTCCGCGGGAGGGGAAAAACTGTTTTTT
.	TRBV28	TRBJ2-3	.	CASRSPLGKSSSTDTQYF	TGTGCCAGCAGATCTCCCCTTGGAAAGTCCTCTAGCACAGATACGCAGTATTTT
.	TRBV2	TRBJ2-4	.	CASSELVQGWNIQYF	TGTGCCAGCAGTGAACTCGTCCAGGGGTGGAACATTCAGTACTTC
.	TRBV6-1	TRBJ1-2	TRBD1	CASSIEGTDYGYTF	TGTGCCAGCAGTATAGAAGGGACAGACTATGGCTACACCTTC
.	TRBV5-4	TRBJ2-2	TRBD2	CASSSGGGGTGELFF	TGTGCCAGCAGCTCCGGCGGGGGTGGCACCGGGGAGCTGTTTTTT
.	TRBV4-2	TRBJ1-2	.	CASSQVTGTDGYTF	TGTGCCAGCAGCCAAGTTACAGGGACGGATGGCTACACCTTC
.	TRBV7-3	TRBJ2-3	.	CASSLGPEEALTDTQYF	TGTGCCAGCAGCTTAGGTCCCGAAGAGGCCCTCACAGATACGCAGTATTTT
.	TRBV6-1	TRBJ1-5	.	CASSSLGRSNQPQHF	TGTGCCAGCAGTTCCCTCGGACGGAGCAATCAGCCCCAGCATTTT
once	TRBV13	TRBJ1-2	.	CASSLDRIYGYTF	TGTGCCAGCAGCTTAGACCGGATCTATGGCTACACCTTC
.	TRBV4-2	TRBJ2-1	.	CASSQDGGVPYNEQFF	TGTGCCAGCAGCCAAGACGGCGGGGTTCCCTACAATGAGCAGTTCTTC
.	TRBV9	TRBJ1-6	.	CASRRDVDNSPLHF	TGTGCCAGCAGACGGGACGTAGATAATTCACCCCTCCACTTT
once	TRBV7-7	TRBJ2-1	.	CASSLSGGRNNEQFF	TGTGCCAGCAGCTTAAGTGGGGGTCGGAACAATGAGCAGTTCTTC
.	TRBV4-1	TRBJ1-2	.	CASSPQEGPYGYTF	TGCGCCAGCAGCCCACAGGAAGGGCCCTATGGCTACACCTTC
once	TRBV20-1	TRBJ1-1	.	CSAWNTEAFF	TGCAGTGCGTGGAACACTGAAGCTTTCTTT
.	TRBV9	TRBJ2-2	TRBD2	CASSGPGTSGNTGELFF	TGTGCCAGCAGCGGACCTGGGACTAGCGGGAACACCGGGGAGCTGTTTTTT
once	TRBV5-8	TRBJ1-6	.	CASSFSGNSPLHF	TGTGCCAGCAGCTTTTCCGGGAACTCACCCCTCCACTTT
.	TRBV12-5	TRBJ2-1	TRBD2	CASGFGVASGGQFPNEQFF	TGTGCTAGTGGTTTCGGTGTCGCTAGCGGGGGGCAGTTTCCCAATGAGCAGTTCTTC
.	TRBV7-9	TRBJ2-1	TRBD1	CASSLSQGAVEQFF	TGTGCCAGCAGCTTATCTCAGGGGGCGGTTGAGCAGTTCTTC
once	TRBV7-9	TRBJ1-5	.	CASSLGFAGNQPQHF	TGTGCCAGCAGCTTGGGGTTTGCGGGGAATCAGCCCCAGCATTTT
.	TRBV28	TRBJ1-1	.	CASSFDWVNTEAFF	TGTGCCAGCAGTTTTGACTGGGTGAACACTGAAGCTTTCTTT
.	TRBV4-2	TRBJ1-5	.	CASSQDSGDQPQHF	TGTGCCAGCAGCCAAGATTCAGGGGATCAGCCCCAGCATTTT
.	TRBV27	TRBJ1-4	.	CASGFATNEKLFF	TGTGCCAGCGGGTTCGCAACTAATGAAAAACTGTTTTTT
.	TRBV7-9	TRBJ2-5	TRBD2	CASSPETSGGRETQYF	TGTGCCAGCAGCCCCGAGACTAGCGGGGGTCGAGAGACCCAGTACTTC
many	TRBV11-2	TRBJ1-2	.	CASRTGWGYTF	TGTGCCAGCAGGACAGGTTGGGGCTACACCTTC
once	TRBV28	TRBJ1-2	.	CASSTGILDYGYTF	TGTGCCAGCAGTACAGGGATATTGGACTATGGCTACACCTTC
.	TRBV15	TRBJ2-5	.	CATSRDGSEETQYF	TGTGCCACCAGCAGAGATGGGTCGGAAGAGACCCAGTACTTC